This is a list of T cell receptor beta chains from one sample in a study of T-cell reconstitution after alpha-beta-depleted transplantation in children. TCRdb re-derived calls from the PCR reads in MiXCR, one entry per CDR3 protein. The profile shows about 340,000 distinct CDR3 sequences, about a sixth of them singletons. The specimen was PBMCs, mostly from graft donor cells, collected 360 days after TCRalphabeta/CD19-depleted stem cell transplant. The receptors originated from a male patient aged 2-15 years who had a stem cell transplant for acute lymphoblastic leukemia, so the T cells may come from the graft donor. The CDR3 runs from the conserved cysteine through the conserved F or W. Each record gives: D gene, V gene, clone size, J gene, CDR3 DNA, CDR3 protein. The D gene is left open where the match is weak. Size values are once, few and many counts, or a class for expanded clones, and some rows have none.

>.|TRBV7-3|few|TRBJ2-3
TGTGCCAGCAGCTTAGGGGCAGCTCCTAGCACAGATACGCAGTATTTT
CASSLGAAPSTDTQYF
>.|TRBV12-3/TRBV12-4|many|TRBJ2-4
TGTGCCAGCAGTTTAGAAATACGAGCCAAAAACATTCAGTACTTC
CASSLEIRAKNIQYF
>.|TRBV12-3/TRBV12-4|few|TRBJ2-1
TGTGCCAGCAGTTTAAGGGTTAGCCAATCCTACAATGAGCAGTTCTTC
CASSLRVSQSYNEQFF
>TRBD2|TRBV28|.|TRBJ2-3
TGTGCCAGCAGTCCCCGACTAGCGGGAGGTACAAATACGCAGTATTTT
CASSPRLAGGTNTQYF
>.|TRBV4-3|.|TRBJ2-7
TGCGCCAGCAGCCAAGGGGGCCTAGCGCTTCCCTACGAGCAGTACTTC
CASSQGGLALPYEQYF
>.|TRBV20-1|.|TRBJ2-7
TGCAGTGCTGGGGGGCGAGGTGGGGCTAAGGGCTCCTACGAGCAGTACTTC
CSAGGRGGAKGSYEQYF
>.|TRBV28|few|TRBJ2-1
TGTGCCAGCAGTCCCACCTTCTACAATGAGCAGTTCTTC
CASSPTFYNEQFF
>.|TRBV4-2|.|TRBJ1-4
TGTGCCAGCAGCCAAGGGCCAGCCAGGGCGGTAGAACTGTTTTTT
CASSQGPARAVELFF
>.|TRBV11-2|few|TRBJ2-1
TGTGCCAGCAGCTCGAGACCGGACTACAATGAGCAGTTCTTC
CASSSRPDYNEQFF
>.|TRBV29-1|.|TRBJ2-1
TGCAGCGCTTACCGAGGGGTTTACAATGAGCAGTTCTTC
CSAYRGVYNEQFF
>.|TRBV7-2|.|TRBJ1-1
TGTGCCAGCAGCCCTTCAGGGCTTGAAGCTTTCTTT
CASSPSGLEAFF
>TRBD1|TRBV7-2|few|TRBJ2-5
TGTGCCAGCACCATCCAGGGGGCGGAGACCCAGTACTTC
CASTIQGAETQYF
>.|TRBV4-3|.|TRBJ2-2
TGCGCCAGCAGCCAAGCGACAGGTTTGACCGGCGGGGAGCTGTTTTTT
CASSQATGLTGGELFF
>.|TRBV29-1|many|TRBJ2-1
TGCAGCGTTGACGCTTCTGAGAGCTCCTACAATGAGCAGTTCTTC
CSVDASESSYNEQFF
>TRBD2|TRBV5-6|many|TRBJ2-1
TGTGCCAGCAGCTTGCCGGGACTAGCCCACAATGAGCAGTTCTTC
CASSLPGLAHNEQFF
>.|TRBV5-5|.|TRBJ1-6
TGTGCCAGTGGAGGCGGACACCGGTTGGATTCACCCCTCCACTTT
CASGGGHRLDSPLHF
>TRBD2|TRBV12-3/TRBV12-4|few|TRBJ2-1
TGTGCCAGCAGTTCCCGGACTAGTGGCAATGAGCAGTTCTTC
CASSSRTSGNEQFF
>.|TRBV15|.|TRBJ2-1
TGTGCCACCAGCATGACAGAGAATGAGCAGTTCTTC
CATSMTENEQFF
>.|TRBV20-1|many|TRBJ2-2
TGCAGTGCTAGGGCGCGTGTCACCGGGGAGCTGTTTTTT
CSARARVTGELFF
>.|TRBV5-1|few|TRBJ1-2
TGCGCCAGCAGCTTGGCCGGTGAGAACTATGGCTACACCTTC
CASSLAGENYGYTF
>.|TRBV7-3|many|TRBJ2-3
TGTGCCAGCAGCTTAATGCTCTCCCCGCGGGATACGCAGTATTTT
CASSLMLSPRDTQYF
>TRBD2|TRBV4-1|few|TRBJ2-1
TGCGCCAGCAGCCAAGATAGCGGGCGCGTGGAGCAGTTCTTC
CASSQDSGRVEQFF
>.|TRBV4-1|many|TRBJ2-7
TGCGCCAGCAGCCAAGAGGAGCGGATCTACGAGCAGTACTTC
CASSQEERIYEQYF
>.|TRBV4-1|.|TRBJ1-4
TGCGCCAGCAGCCAAGAAAATCCAAACGTTAAGGAAAAACTGTTTTTT
CASSQENPNVKEKLFF
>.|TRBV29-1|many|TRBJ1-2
TGCAGCGTTGTCAGGACACCTCTTAGCTATGGCTACACCTTC
CSVVRTPLSYGYTF
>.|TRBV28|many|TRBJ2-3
TGTGCCAGCAGTCCCGACAGTCGGGGTACGCAGTATTTT
CASSPDSRGTQYF